This note documents a single T cell receptor (beta chain) sequence. These data belong to a study of patients and donors after allogeneic stem cell transplantation. CDR1 is MGHDK, CDR2 SYGVNS, per germline. Between the trimmed V and J ends, which lost 6 bases and 3 bases, there was a span of 20 bases. The CDR3 has 16 amino acids. Using its own MiXCR run on the RT-PCR reads, TCRdb lists one record per CDR3 protein. Of over 200,000 distinct CDR3 sequences in the sample, roughly two fifths were seen once. The sample was blood, either unsorted or a sorted T cell fraction (not recorded which). J is TRBJ2-5 and V is TRBV25-1; maybe TRBD2 (6 bases). The sequence came from a human donor who was either an allogeneic HSCT recipient or a stem cell or donor lymphocyte infusion donor (not recorded which). It is not recorded whose cells these are; they may come from a transplant donor. The CDR3, as DNA: TGTGCCAGCAGGGCTATGGGGCGGGGAGGAAAAGAGACCCAGTACTTC. It codes for CASRAMGRGGKETQYF.